This is a list of T cell receptor beta chains from one sample in a study of blood T cell repertoires in COVID-19. This table comes from immunoSEQ multiplex PCR, and its TCRdb copy is limited to in-frame clones, with some not included. The sample has a few hundred thousand clones, over 75% seen once; the top ten hold about 4%. Sequences were obtained from PBMCs or T cells enriched from blood (not recorded which). These receptors were obtained from a man aged 25 to 40 who had recovered from COVID-19. The CDR3 runs from the conserved cysteine through the conserved F or W. The D gene is left open where the match is weak.

v_gene	len	d_gene	j_gene	CDR3aa	CDR3nt
TRBV19	15	-	TRBJ1-4	CASSLYVSTEGKLFF	TGTGCCAGTAGTCTATACGTCAGTACAGAGGGAAAACTGTTTTTT
TRBV11-3	15	TRBD1	TRBJ2-7	CASSFQGQGSYEQYF	TGTGCCAGCAGCTTCCAGGGACAGGGGTCCTACGAGCAGTACTTC
TRBV29-1	14	-	TRBJ1-2	CSVEAGHRNYGYTF	TGCAGCGTTGAAGCAGGACACAGAAACTATGGCTACACCTTC
TRBV18	15	TRBD1	TRBJ2-3	CASSPQGAGTDTQYF	TGTGCCAGCTCACCTCAGGGGGCAGGGACAGATACGCAGTATTTT
TRBV19	14	TRBD1	TRBJ2-2	CASTDRGNTGELFF	TGTGCCAGTACTGACAGGGGAAACACCGGGGAGCTGTTTTTT
TRBV27	15	TRBD1	TRBJ1-1	CATRGWGQINTEAFF	TGTGCCACTCGGGGGTGGGGACAGATAAACACTGAAGCTTTCTTT
TRBV2	13	-	TRBJ1-5	CASTEQSNQPQHF	TGTGCCAGCACCGAACAGAGCAATCAGCCCCAGCATTTT
TRBV15	16	TRBD1	TRBJ2-7	CATSRDFGTGNHEQYF	TGTGCCACCAGCAGAGATTTCGGGACAGGGAACCACGAGCAGTACTTC
TRBV5-1	13	TRBD2	TRBJ2-1	CASSPAGVGEQFF	TGCGCCAGCAGCCCAGCGGGGGTGGGTGAGCAGTTCTTC
TRBV4-2	15	-	TRBJ1-5	CASSQEGGTGQPQHF	TGTGCCAGCAGCCAAGAGGGAGGGACGGGACAGCCCCAGCATTTT
TRBV28	12	-	TRBJ2-7	CASSPSMIEQYF	TGTGCCAGCAGTCCGTCTATGATCGAGCAGTACTTC